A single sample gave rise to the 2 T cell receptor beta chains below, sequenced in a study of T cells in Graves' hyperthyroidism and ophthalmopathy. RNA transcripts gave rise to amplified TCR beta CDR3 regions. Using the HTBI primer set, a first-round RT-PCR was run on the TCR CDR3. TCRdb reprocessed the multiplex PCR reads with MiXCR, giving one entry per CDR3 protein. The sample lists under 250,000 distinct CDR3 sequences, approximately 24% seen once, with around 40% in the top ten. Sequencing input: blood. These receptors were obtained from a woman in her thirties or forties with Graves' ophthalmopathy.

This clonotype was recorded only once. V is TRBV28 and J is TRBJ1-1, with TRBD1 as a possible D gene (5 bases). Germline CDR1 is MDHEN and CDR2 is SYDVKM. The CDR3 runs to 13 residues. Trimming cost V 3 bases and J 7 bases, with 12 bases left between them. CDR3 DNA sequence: TGTGCCAGCAGTTTCGGGGGGTTGGTTGAAGCTTTCTTT. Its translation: CASSFGGLVEAFF.

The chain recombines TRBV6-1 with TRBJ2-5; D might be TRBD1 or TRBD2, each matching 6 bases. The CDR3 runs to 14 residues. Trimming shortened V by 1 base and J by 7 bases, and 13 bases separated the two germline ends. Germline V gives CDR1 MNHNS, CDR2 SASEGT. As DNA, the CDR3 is TGTGCCAGCAGTGAAGTTGGGGGGCGGGGGACCCAGTACTTC. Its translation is CASSEVGGRGTQYF.